This T cell receptor beta chain was sequenced in a study of technical replicates of blood from several donors. Germline values: CDR1 MNHEY, CDR2 SMNVEV (reference sequence). This CDR3 region has 13 residues. Trimming cost V 5 bases and J 3 bases; bases outside gene matches: 3. The table came from immunoSEQ multiplex PCR; TCRdb's copy has only in-frame clones and leaves some out. The data contain some 85,000 clones, 94% of them singletons. This receptor was identified in a human donor in good health. V and J are TRBV27 and TRBJ2-7, with TRBD1 matching over 8 bases. Sequencing was done on a sample of T cells isolated from PBMCs. The CDR3 spells CASSGDRFYEQYF. DNA of the CDR3: TGTGCCAGCAGTGGGGACAGGTTCTACGAGCAGTACTTC.